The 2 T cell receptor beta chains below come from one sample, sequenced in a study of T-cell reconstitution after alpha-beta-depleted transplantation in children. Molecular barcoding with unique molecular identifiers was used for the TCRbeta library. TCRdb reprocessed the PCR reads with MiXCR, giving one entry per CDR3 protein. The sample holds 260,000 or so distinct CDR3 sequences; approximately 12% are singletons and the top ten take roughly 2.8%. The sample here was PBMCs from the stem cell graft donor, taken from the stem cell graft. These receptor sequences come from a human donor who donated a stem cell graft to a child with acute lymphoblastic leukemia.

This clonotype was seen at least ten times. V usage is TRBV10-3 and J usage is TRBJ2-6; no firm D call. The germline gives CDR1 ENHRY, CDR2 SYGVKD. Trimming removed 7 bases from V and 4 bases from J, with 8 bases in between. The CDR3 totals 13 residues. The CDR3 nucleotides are TGTGCCATCACTCAGTCCGGGGCCAACGTCCTGACTTTC. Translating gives CAITQSGANVLTF.

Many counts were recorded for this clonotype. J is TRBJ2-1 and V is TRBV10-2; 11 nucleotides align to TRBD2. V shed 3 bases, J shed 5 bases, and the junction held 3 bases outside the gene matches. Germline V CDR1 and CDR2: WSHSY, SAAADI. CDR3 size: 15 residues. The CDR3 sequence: CASSEELAGDNEQFF. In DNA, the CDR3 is TGCGCCAGCAGTGAAGAACTAGCGGGGGACAATGAGCAGTTCTTC.